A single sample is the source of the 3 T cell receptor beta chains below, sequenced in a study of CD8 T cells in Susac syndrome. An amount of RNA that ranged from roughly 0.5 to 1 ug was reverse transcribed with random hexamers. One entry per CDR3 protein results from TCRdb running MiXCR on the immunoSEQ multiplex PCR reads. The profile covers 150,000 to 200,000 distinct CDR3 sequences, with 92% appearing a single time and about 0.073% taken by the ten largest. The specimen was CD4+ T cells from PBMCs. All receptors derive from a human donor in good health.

CDR3 protein: CASSGSGYEQYF. CDR3 nucleotide sequence: TGTGCCAGCAGTGGGAGTGGCTACGAGCAGTACTTC. The V and J genes are TRBV2 and TRBJ2-7; D gene uncertain. CDR3 length: 12 residues. V gave up 4 bases and J gave up 3 bases, with 7 bases separating them. Germline V gives CDR1 SNHLY, CDR2 FYNNEI.

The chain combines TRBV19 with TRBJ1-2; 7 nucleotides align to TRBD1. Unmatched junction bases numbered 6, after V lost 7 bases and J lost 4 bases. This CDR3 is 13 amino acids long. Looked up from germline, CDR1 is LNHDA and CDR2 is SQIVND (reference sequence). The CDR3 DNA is TGTGCCAGTACCCCAGGGGGAGTCTATGGCTACACCTTC. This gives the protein CASTPGGVYGYTF.

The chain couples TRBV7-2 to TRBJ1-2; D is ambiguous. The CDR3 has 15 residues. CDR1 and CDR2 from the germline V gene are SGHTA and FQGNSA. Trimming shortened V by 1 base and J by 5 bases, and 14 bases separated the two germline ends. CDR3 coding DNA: TGTGCCAGCAGCTTAGGAATGGGAGGGAGGTATGGCTACACCTTC. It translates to CASSLGMGGRYGYTF.